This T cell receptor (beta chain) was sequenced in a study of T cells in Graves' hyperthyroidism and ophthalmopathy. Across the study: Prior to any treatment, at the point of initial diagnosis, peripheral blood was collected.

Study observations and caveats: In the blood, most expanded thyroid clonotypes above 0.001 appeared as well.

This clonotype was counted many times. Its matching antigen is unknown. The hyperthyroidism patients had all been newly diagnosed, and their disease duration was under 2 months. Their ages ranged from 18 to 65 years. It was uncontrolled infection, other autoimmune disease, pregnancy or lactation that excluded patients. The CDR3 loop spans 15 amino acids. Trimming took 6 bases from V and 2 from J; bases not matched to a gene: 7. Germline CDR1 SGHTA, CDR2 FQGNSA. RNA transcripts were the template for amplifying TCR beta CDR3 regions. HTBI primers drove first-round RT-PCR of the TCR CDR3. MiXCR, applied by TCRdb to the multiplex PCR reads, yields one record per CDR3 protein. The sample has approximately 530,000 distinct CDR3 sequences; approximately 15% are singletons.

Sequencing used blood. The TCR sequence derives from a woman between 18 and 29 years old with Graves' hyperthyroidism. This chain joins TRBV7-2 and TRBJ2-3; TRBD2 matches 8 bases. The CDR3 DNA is TGTGCCAGCAGTTTGGGAGCGGGGGTCACAGATACGCAGTATTTT. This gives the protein CASSLGAGVTDTQYF.